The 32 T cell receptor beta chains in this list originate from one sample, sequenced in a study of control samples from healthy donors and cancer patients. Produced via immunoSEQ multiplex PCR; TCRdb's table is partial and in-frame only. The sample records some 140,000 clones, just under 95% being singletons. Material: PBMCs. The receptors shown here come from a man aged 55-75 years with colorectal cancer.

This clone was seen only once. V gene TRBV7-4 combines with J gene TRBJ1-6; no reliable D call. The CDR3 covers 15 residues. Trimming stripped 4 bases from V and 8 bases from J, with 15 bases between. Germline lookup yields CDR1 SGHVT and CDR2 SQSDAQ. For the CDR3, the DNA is TGTGCCAGCAGCTCGTACCGACTCGATGATTCACCCCTCCACTTT. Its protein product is CASSSYRLDDSPLHF.

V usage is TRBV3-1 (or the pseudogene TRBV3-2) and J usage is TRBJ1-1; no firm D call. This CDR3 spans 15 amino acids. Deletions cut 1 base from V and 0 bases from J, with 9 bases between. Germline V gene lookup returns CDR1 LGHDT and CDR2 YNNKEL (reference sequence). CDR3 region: CASSQGQPMNTEAFF. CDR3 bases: TGTGCCAGCAGCCAAGGGCAGCCGATGAACACTGAAGCTTTCTTT.

CDR3 bases: TGCGCCAGCAGCATCCCAGGCGATGAGCAGTTCTTC. As protein: CASSIPGDEQFF. V is TRBV5-1 and J is TRBJ2-1, with D unresolved. V gave up 4 bases and J gave up 8 bases, with 10 bases separating them. Germline CDR1 is SGHRS and CDR2 is YFSETQ. CDR3 length equals 12 residues.

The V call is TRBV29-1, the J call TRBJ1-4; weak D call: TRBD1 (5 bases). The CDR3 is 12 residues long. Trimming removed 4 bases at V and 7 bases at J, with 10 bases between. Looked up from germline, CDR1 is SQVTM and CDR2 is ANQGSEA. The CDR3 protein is CSVAGRSEKLFF. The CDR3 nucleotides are TGCAGCGTTGCGGGACGCAGTGAAAAACTGTTTTTT.

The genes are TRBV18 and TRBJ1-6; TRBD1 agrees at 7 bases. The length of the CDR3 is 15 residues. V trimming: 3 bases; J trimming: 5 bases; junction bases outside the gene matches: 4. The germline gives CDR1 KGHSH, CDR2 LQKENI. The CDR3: CASSPQGVNNSPLHF. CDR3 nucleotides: TGTGCCAGCTCACCCCAGGGGGTGAATAATTCACCCCTCCACTTT.

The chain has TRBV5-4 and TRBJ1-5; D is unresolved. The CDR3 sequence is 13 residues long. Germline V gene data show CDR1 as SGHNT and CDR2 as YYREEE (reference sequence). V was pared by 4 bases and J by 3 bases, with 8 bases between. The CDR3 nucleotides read TGTGCCAGCAGCCCGGGAGCCAATCAGCCCCAGCATTTT. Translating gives CASSPGANQPQHF.

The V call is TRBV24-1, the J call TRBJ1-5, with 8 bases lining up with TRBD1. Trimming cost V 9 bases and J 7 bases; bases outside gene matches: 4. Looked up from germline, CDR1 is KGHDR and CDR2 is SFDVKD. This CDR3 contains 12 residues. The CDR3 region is CATGTGGQPQHF. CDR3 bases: TGTGCCACCGGGACAGGAGGACAGCCCCAGCATTTT.

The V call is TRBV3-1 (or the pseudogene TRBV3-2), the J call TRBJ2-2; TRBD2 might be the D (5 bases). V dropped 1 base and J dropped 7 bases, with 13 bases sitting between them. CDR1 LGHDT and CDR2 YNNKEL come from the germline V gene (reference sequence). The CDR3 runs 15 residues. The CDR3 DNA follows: TGTGCCAGCAGCCAAGGAGGAGGTTGGGTCGGGGAGCTGTTTTTT. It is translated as CASSQGGGWVGELFF.

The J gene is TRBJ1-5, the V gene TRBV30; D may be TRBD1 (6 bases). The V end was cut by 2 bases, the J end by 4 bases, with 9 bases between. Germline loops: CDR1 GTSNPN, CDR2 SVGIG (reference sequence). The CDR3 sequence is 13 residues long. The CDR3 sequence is CAWSRGENQPQHF. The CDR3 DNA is TGTGCCTGGAGTAGGGGGGAAAATCAGCCCCAGCATTTT.

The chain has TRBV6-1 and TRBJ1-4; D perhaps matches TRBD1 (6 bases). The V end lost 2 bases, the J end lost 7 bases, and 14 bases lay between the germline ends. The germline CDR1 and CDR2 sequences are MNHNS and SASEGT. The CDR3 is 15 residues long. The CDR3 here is CASSELGGLSEKLFF. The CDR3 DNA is TGTGCCAGCAGTGAACTCGGGGGGCTGAGTGAAAAACTGTTTTTT.

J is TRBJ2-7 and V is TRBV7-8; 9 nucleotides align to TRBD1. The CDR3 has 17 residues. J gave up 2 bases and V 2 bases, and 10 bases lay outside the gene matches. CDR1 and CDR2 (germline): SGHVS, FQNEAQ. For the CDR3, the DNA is TGTGCCAGCAGCTTACGGGGGGCCGGGACAGGGCCCTACGAGCAGTACTTC. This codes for CASSLRGAGTGPYEQYF.

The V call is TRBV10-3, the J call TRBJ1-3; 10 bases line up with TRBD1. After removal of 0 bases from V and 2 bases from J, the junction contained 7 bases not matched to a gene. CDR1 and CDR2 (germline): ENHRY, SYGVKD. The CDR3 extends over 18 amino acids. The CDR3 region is CAISESKVTGGPGNTIYF. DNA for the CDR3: TGTGCCATCAGTGAGTCGAAGGTGACAGGGGGCCCTGGAAACACCATATATTTT.

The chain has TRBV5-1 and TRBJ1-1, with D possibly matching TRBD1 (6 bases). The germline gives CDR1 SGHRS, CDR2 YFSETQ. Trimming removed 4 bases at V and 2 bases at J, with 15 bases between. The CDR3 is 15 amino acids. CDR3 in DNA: TGCGCCAGCAGCACCATTGGGACACCCAACACTGAAGCTTTCTTT. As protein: CASSTIGTPNTEAFF.

CDR3 protein: CASSEWNGIGYGYTF. CDR3 nucleotide sequence: TGTGCCAGCAGTGAATGGAACGGGATCGGCTATGGCTACACCTTC. The chain has TRBV6-1 and TRBJ1-2, with D unclear. The CDR3 has 15 amino acids. V was clipped by 2 bases and J by 4 bases, with 14 bases between them. CDR1 is MNHNS, CDR2 SASEGT, per germline.

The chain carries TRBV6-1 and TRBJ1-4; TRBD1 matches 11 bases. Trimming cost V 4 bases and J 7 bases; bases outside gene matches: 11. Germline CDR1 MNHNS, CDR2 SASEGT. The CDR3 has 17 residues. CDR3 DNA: TGTGCCAGCAGTGGAAGAGGACAGGGGGCTCGATCTGAAAAACTGTTTTTT. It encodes CASSGRGQGARSEKLFF.

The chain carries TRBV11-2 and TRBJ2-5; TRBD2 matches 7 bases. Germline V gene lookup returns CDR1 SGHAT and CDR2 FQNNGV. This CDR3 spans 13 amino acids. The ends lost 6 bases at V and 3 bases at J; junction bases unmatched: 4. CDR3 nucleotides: TGTGCCAGCAGGATCAGCGGGGAAGAGACCCAGTACTTC. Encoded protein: CASRISGEETQYF.

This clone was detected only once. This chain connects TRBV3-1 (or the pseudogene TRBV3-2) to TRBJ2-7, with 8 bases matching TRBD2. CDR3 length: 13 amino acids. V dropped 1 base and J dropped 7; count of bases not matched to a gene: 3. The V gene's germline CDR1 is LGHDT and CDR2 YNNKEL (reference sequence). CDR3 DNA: TGTGCCAGCAGCCAAGGACTAGCGCTGGAGCAGTACTTC. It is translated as CASSQGLALEQYF.

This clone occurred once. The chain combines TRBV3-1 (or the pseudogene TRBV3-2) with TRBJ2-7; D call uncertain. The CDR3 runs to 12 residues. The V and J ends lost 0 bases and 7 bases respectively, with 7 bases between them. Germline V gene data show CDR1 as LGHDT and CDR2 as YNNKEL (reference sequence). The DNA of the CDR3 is TGTGCCAGCAGCCAAGACATAGGAGAGCAGTACTTC. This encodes CASSQDIGEQYF.

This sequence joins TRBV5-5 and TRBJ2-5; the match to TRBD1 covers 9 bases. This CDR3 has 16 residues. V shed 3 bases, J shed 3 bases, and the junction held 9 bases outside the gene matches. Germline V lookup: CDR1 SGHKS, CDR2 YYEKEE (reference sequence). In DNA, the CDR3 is TGTGCCAGCAGCTACGAACAGGGGGCCTCGGAAGAGACCCAGTACTTC. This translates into CASSYEQGASEETQYF.

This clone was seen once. CDR3 DNA: TGTGCCAGCAGCTTAGGATTCGGGACAACTAATGAAAAACTGTTTTTT. Its protein is CASSLGFGTTNEKLFF. The V call is TRBV7-9, the J call TRBJ1-4; D is unresolved. Trimming took off 1 base at V and 0 bases at J, with 9 bases between the two ends. This CDR3 is 16 amino acids long. Germline CDR1 reads SEHNR; CDR2 reads FQNEAQ (reference sequence). The whole variable domain, remainder taken from reference TRBV7-9 and TRBJ1-4, is DTGVSQNPRHKITKRGQNVTFRCDPISEHNRLYWYRQTLGQGPEFLTYFQNEAQLEKSRLLSDRFSAERPKGSFSTLEIQRTEQGDSAMYLCASSLGFGTTNEKLFFGSGTQLSVL.

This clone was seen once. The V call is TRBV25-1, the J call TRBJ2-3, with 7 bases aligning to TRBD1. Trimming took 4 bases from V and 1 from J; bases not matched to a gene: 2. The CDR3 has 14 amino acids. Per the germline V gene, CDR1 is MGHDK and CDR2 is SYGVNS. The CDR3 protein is CASSGQGGTDTQYF. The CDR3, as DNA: TGTGCCAGCAGTGGACAGGGCGGCACAGATACGCAGTATTTT.

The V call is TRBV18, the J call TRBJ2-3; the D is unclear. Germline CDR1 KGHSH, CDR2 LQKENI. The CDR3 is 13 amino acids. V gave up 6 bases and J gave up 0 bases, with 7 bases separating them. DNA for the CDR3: TGTGCCAGCTCCCAGGACAGCACAGATACGCAGTATTTT. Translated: CASSQDSTDTQYF.

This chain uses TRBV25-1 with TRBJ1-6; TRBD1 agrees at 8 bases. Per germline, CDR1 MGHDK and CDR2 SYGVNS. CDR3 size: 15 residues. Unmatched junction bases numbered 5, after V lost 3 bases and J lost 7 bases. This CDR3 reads CASSDDRGRNSPLHF. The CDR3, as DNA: TGTGCCAGCAGTGACGACAGGGGCCGAAATTCACCCCTCCACTTT.

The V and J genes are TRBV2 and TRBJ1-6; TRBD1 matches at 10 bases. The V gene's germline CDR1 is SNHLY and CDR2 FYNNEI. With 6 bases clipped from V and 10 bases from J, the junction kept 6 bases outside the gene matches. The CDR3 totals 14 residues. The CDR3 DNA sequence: TGTGCCAGCAGCGGGGACAGGGGAGCCTCACCCCTCCACTTT. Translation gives CASSGDRGASPLHF.

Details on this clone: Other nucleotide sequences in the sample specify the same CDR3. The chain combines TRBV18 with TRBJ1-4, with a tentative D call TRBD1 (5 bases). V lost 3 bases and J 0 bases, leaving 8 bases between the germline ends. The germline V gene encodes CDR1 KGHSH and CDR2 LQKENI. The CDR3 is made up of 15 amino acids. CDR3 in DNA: TGTGCCAGCTCACCCGACAGCGCAACTAATGAAAAACTGTTTTTT. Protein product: CASSPDSATNEKLFF.

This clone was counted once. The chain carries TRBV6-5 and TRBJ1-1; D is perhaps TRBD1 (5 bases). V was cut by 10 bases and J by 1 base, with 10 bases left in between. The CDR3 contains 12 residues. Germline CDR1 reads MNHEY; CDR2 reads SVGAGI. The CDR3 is CATAGGNTEAFF. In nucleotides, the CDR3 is TGTGCCACGGCCGGGGGGAACACTGAAGCTTTCTTT.

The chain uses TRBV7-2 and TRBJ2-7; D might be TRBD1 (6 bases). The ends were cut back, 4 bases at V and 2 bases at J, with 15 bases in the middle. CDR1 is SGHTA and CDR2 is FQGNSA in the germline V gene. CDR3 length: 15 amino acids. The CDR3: CASSWVGQNTYEQYF. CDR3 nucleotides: TGTGCCAGCAGCTGGGTGGGACAAAACACCTACGAGCAGTACTTC.

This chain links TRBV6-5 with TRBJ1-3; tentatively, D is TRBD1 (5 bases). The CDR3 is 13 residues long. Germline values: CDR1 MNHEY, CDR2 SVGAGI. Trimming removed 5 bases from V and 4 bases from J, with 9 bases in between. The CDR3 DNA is TGTGCCAGCAGTACCGGACAAGGAAACACCATATATTTT. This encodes CASSTGQGNTIYF.

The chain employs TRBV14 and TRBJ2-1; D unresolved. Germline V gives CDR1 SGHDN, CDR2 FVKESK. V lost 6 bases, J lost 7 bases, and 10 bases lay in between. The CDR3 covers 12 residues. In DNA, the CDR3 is TGTGCCAGCAGGGGCCTAGGTAATGAGCAGTTCTTC. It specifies CASRGLGNEQFF.

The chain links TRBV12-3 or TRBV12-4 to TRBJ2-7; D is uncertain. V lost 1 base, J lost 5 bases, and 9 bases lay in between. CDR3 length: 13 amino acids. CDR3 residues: CASSLDHGDEQYF. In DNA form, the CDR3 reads TGTGCCAGCAGTTTAGATCATGGCGACGAGCAGTACTTC.

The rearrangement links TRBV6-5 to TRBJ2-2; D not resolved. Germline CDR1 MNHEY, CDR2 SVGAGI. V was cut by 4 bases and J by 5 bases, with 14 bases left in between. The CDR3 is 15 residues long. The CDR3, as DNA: TGTGCCAGCAGTTTCAGGTCAGGAACGACCGGGGAGCTGTTTTTT. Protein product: CASSFRSGTTGELFF.

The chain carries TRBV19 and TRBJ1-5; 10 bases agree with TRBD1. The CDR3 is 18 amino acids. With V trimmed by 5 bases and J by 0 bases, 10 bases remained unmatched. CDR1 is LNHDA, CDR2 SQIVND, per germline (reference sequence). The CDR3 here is CASSPLWDRGYSNQPQHF. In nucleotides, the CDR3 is TGTGCCAGTAGTCCCCTCTGGGACAGGGGTTATAGCAATCAGCCCCAGCATTTT.